The T cell receptor beta chain described here comes from a study of OX40 agonist ivuxolimab in advanced cancers. V lost 0 bases and J 2 bases, leaving 11 bases between the germline ends. Germline V gene data show CDR1 as SGHNT and CDR2 as YYREEE (reference sequence). CDR3 length equals 16 residues. Sequencing used immunoSEQ multiplex PCR; TCRdb keeps in-frame clones, though not all of them. The sample contains 70,000 to 95,000 clones, 88% of which appear only once. A word on this clone: What it binds is not known.

Study conclusions and caveats: Clones of CD4+ and CD8+ blood T cells grew by week 6 at doses of 0.1 to 3.0 mg/kg.

The receptor was isolated from an adult with an advanced solid tumor such as melanoma, head and neck, liver or kidney cancer. The material sequenced was CD4+ or CD8+ T cells sorted from blood, taken in a trial of the OX40 agonist ivuxolimab. The chain links TRBV5-4 to TRBJ1-4, with a tentative D call TRBD1 (6 bases). The chain's CDR3 is CASSLARGGTNEKLFF. CDR3 sequence (DNA): TGTGCCAGCAGCTTGGCCCGGGGGGGCACTAATGAAAAACTGTTTTTT.